This is a list of T cell receptor beta chains from one sample in a study of identical twins. One entry per CDR3 protein, called by TCRdb with MiXCR from the 5' RACE reads. The sample yields 500,000 to 550,000 distinct CDR3 sequences, 20% to 25% seen once. A further study also used this sample, focusing on T cells expressing NK-cell markers.

Material: CD4+ T cells sorted from blood. The receptor set was obtained from a young woman in good health. CDR3s include the opening cysteine and the closing phenylalanine or tryptophan. A D gene is named only where the DNA matches it firmly. Where a row states a size, it is once, few, many or the class of an expanded clone; other rows omit it.

v_call	d_call	j_call	clone_size	cdr3_nt	cdr3_aa
TRBV7-8	TRBD2	TRBJ2-2	.	TGTGCCAGCAGCCGGACTAGCGGCACGAATGCGAACACCGGGGAGCTGTTTTTT	CASSRTSGTNANTGELFF
TRBV20-1	.	TRBJ2-1	few	TGCAGTGCCCAGGGCCTTAAGTATGAGCAGTTCTTC	CSAQGLKYEQFF
TRBV20-1	TRBD2	TRBJ2-5	.	TGCAGTGCTTCTAGCGGGGGGGACGAGACCCAGTACTTC	CSASSGGDETQYF
TRBV11-2	.	TRBJ1-1	.	TGTGCCAGCAGCTGGAAACGGGGCCGCGGGGCCGGAACGGCTTTCTTT	CASSWKRGRGAGTAFF
TRBV10-2	TRBD2	TRBJ2-7	few	TGCGCCAGCAGTGAGAAGGCGCTAGCGGGAGGGGAGTACGAGCAGTACTTC	CASSEKALAGGEYEQYF
TRBV5-1	.	TRBJ1-5	few	TGCGCCAGCAGCTTGGATGGAGTAGGCAATCAGCCCCAGCATTTT	CASSLDGVGNQPQHF
TRBV2	TRBD2	TRBJ2-7	few	TGTGCCAGCAGTCTAGCGGGACCCCCCTACGAGCAGTACTTC	CASSLAGPPYEQYF
TRBV12-3/TRBV12-4	TRBD2	TRBJ2-6	few	TGTGCCAGCAGACCGGGAGGGGTCCCTGGGGCCAACGTCCTGACTTTC	CASRPGGVPGANVLTF
TRBV20-1	.	TRBJ2-5	.	TGCAGTGCCCGAACGGGACATCCTAGGGAGACCCAGTACTTC	CSARTGHPRETQYF
TRBV10-2	.	TRBJ2-7	.	TGCGCCAGCTTTCCCCGTGGCGAGCAGTACTTC	CASFPRGEQYF
TRBV7-9	TRBD2	TRBJ2-4	many	TGTGCCAGCAGCTTATTTAAGGCTAGCGGGAGGAAAAACATTCAGTACTTC	CASSLFKASGRKNIQYF
TRBV12-3/TRBV12-4	.	TRBJ1-1	.	TGTGCCAGCAGTTTCAGAGAAACGAACACTGAAGCTTTCTTT	CASSFRETNTEAFF
TRBV20-1	TRBD1	TRBJ1-6	few	TGCAGTGCCCAGGGGGCGCGGACGCTCCACTTT	CSAQGARTLHF
TRBV10-3	TRBD1	TRBJ2-7	.	TGTGCCATCAGTGACGGACAGGGATCCTACGAGCAGTACTTC	CAISDGQGSYEQYF
TRBV5-1	TRBD1	TRBJ2-3	many	TGCGCCACCTCGGCGCCGGGACAGGGGGCCGGGGATACGCAGTATTTT	CATSAPGQGAGDTQYF
TRBV20-1	TRBD1	TRBJ1-4	few	TGCAGTGCTGCATACAGGGGATTTCGGGAAAAACTGTTTTTT	CSAAYRGFREKLFF
TRBV20-1	TRBD1	TRBJ2-5	.	TGCAGTGCTAGAGATGGACAGGGGCAAGAGACCCAGTACTTC	CSARDGQGQETQYF
TRBV12-3/TRBV12-4	.	TRBJ2-1	few	TGTGCCAGCAGATACAGGGCGGGTGAGCAGTTCTTC	CASRYRAGEQFF
TRBV6-6	TRBD2	TRBJ2-5	.	TGTGCCAGCAGTTACAGGGCGGGGGCCCAGTACTTC	CASSYRAGAQYF
TRBV27	.	TRBJ2-7	few	TGTGCCAGCAGTTTATCGACACAGGGCGGGCACGAGCAGTACTTC	CASSLSTQGGHEQYF
TRBV6-1	.	TRBJ2-2	many	TGTGCCAGCAGTAGACGACAGGCTGACACCGGGGAGCTGTTTTTT	CASSRRQADTGELFF
TRBV6-4	TRBD1	TRBJ1-4	many	TGTGCCAGCAGTCCCGCACCGGGACAGAAACTGTTTTTT	CASSPAPGQKLFF
TRBV27	.	TRBJ1-1	.	TGTGCCAGCAGGCAAGCTGGGGAGAACACTGAAGCTTTCTTT	CASRQAGENTEAFF
TRBV5-1	TRBD2	TRBJ2-1	.	TGCGCCAGCAGCTTGGCTAGCGGGGGGACCTACAATGAGCAGTTCTTC	CASSLASGGTYNEQFF
TRBV2	.	TRBJ1-4	.	TGTGCCACTCGACAGCGGACTGTTGAAAAACTGTTTTTT	CATRQRTVEKLFF
TRBV20-1	.	TRBJ1-1	few	TGCAGTGGAAGTCAGGGTTTGACCGAAGCTTTCTTT	CSGSQGLTEAFF